This TCR beta chain was identified during a study of STAT5B mutations in CD4+ large granular lymphocyte leukemia. General study points: CD4-sorted patient repertoires seemed more clonal than healthy CD4+ repertoires. No patients shared main leukemic clonotypes, though roughly 23% appeared at low frequency elsewhere.

This clone has a single count. Its specificity is unknown. The survey-level immunoSEQ assay was used. Clones were read by immunoSEQ multiplex PCR, and TCRdb kept only the in-frame ones, dropping some. The sample records tens of thousands of clones, 70% to 75% being singletons. V lost 2 bases and J 0 bases, leaving 17 bases between the germline ends. The CDR3 is 18 amino acids. The germline CDR1 and CDR2 sequences are LGHNT and FRNRAP. This chain joins TRBV12-5 and TRBJ1-5, with D possibly TRBD1 on 6 matching bases. This sequence originates from a human donor in good health. Material for sequencing was CD4+ T cells from blood buffy coats. For the CDR3, the DNA is TGTGCTAGTGGTTTGACTCCTGGGGGGGGCCCTAGCAATCAGCCCCAGCATTTT. It yields the protein CASGLTPGGGPSNQPQHF.